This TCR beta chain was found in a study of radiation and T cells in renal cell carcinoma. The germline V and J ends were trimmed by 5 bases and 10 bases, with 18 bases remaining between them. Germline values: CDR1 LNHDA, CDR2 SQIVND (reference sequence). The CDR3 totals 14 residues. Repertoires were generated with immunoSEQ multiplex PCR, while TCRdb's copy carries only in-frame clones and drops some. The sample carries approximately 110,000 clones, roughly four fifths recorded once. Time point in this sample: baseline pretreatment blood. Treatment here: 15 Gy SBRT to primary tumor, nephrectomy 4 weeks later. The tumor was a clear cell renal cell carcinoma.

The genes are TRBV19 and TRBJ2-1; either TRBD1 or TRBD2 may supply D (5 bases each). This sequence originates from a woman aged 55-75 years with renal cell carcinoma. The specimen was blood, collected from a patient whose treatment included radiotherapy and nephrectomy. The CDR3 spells CASSRLGVELEQFF. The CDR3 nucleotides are TGTGCCAGTAGTCGACTGGGGGTAGAATTGGAGCAGTTCTTC.